What follows are 18 T cell receptor beta chains derived from one specimen sequenced in a study of shared clonotypes between healthy human individuals. Assay used: immunoSEQ multiplex PCR; TCRdb lists only in-frame clones, some missing. This sample carries 1,400,000 or so clones, about 98.5% of them seen once, and the ten largest clones take about 0.34%. The source material was naive CD4+ T cells sorted from blood. Subset of the sample: CD45RA+ positively selected. These receptors were taken from a young man in good health.

This sequence joins TRBV7-8 and TRBJ2-5; TRBD1 might be the D (5 bases). CDR1 and CDR2 from the germline V gene are SGHVS and FQNEAQ. The CDR3 contains 18 residues. Trimming took off 1 base at V and 3 bases at J, with 21 bases between the two ends. The CDR3 loop reads CASSLVFYQGIGEETQYF. CDR3 bases: TGTGCCAGCAGCTTAGTTTTTTATCAGGGAATAGGTGAAGAGACCCAGTACTTC.

The chain has TRBV6-1 and TRBJ2-3, with unresolved D. The CDR3 spans 14 residues. Trimming shortened V by 0 bases and J by 4 bases, and 8 bases separated the two germline ends. The germline V gene encodes CDR1 MNHNS and CDR2 SASEGT. CDR3 region: CASSEAVWADTQYF. The CDR3 coding sequence is TGTGCCAGCAGTGAAGCGGTTTGGGCAGATACGCAGTATTTT.

The chain combines TRBV9 with TRBJ1-3, with unresolved D. The V gene lost 2 bases and the J gene lost 7 bases, with 7 bases spanning the gap. There are 12 residues in the CDR3. The V gene's germline CDR1 is SGDLS and CDR2 YYNGEE. DNA of the CDR3: TGTGCCAGCAGCGTCCCAGCCAACACCATATATTTT. It specifies CASSVPANTIYF.

The chain combines TRBV6-5 with TRBJ2-5, with 9 bases identical to TRBD2. The CDR3 covers 13 residues. With 8 bases clipped from V and 5 bases from J, the junction kept 6 bases outside the gene matches. Germline V gene sequence: CDR1 MNHEY, CDR2 SVGAGI. The CDR3 protein is CASEPSGKETQYF. The CDR3 coding sequence is TGTGCCAGCGAGCCTAGCGGGAAGGAGACCCAGTACTTC.

The CDR3 spells CASSPNSDTQYF. In nucleotides, the CDR3 is TGTGCCAGCAGTCCCAATTCAGATACGCAGTATTTT. The chain combines TRBV6-5 with TRBJ2-3; D is undetermined. The CDR3 runs to 12 residues. Germline CDR1 MNHEY, CDR2 SVGAGI. Between the trimmed V and J ends, which lost 5 bases and 4 bases, there was a span of 7 bases.

The J gene is TRBJ2-3, the V gene TRBV27; the D gene is possibly TRBD2 (5 bases). V was shortened by 6 bases and J by 3 bases, with 16 bases between the two germline ends. CDR3 length: 15 amino acids. From germline, CDR1 is MNHEY and CDR2 SMNVEV (reference sequence). The CDR3 DNA follows: TGTGCCAGCAGCCGGCGGGCCGCCGAGACAGATACGCAGTATTTT. It encodes CASSRRAAETDTQYF.

The chain combines TRBV4-3 with TRBJ2-2; no reliable D call. Per the germline V gene, CDR1 is LGHNA and CDR2 is YSLEER. This CDR3 comprises 14 residues. V was cut by 2 bases and J by 2 bases, with 6 bases left in between. The CDR3 is CASSQWVNTGELFF. CDR3 sequence (DNA): TGCGCCAGCAGCCAATGGGTTAACACCGGGGAGCTGTTTTTT.

The chain combines TRBV28 with TRBJ2-1; perhaps TRBD2 as D (5 bases). The CDR3 length is 16 residues. CDR1 and CDR2 (germline): MDHEN, SYDVKM. The V and J ends lost 1 base and 2 bases respectively, with 12 bases between them. CDR3 sequence: CASSLFGLKTYNEQFF. The DNA of the CDR3 is TGTGCCAGCAGTTTATTTGGACTCAAAACCTACAATGAGCAGTTCTTC.

This clone has a single count. V and J are TRBV6-6 and TRBJ1-5, with D uncertain. The CDR3 has 12 amino acids. CDR1 MNHNY and CDR2 SVGAGI come from the germline V gene (reference sequence). V was pared by 5 bases and J by 1 base, with 3 bases between. The CDR3 here is CASSRSNQPQHF. CDR3 sequence (DNA): TGTGCCAGCAGTCGGAGCAATCAGCCCCAGCATTTT.

The chain employs TRBV5-1 and TRBJ2-3; unclear D gene. Germline V gives CDR1 SGHRS, CDR2 YFSETQ. There are 13 residues in the CDR3. Trimming left V 4 bases short and J 4 bases short, with 10 bases between. The CDR3 region has the DNA TGCGCCAGCAGCCCCCCGCTCCCAGATACGCAGTATTTT. Amino acid sequence: CASSPPLPDTQYF.

This clone was found once. The rearrangement uses TRBV18 and TRBJ2-6; possible D gene TRBD2, 5 bases. Germline CDR1 KGHSH, CDR2 LQKENI. The CDR3 totals 17 residues. V was cut by 1 base and J by 0 bases, with 10 bases left in between. CDR3 residues: CASSPLTGDSGANVLTF. For the CDR3, the DNA is TGTGCCAGCTCACCACTTACCGGGGACTCTGGGGCCAACGTCCTGACTTTC.

Note on this clone: This sample also contains other DNA sequences that code for the same CDR3. The gene calls are TRBV9 and TRBJ2-7, with D possibly called TRBD1 or TRBD2 (5 bases each). The CDR3 has 14 residues. Germline V gene lookup returns CDR1 SGDLS and CDR2 YYNGEE. V was clipped by 2 bases and J by 2 bases, with 11 bases between them. The CDR3 here is CASSVGGTTYEQYF. In DNA form, the CDR3 reads TGTGCCAGCAGCGTGGGTGGGACGACCTACGAGCAGTACTTC.

The chain links TRBV27 to TRBJ2-3; D is possibly TRBD1 or TRBD2 (5 bases each). CDR3 length: 19 amino acids. The V and J ends lost 3 bases and 0 bases respectively, with 22 bases between them. Per the germline V gene, CDR1 is MNHEY and CDR2 is SMNVEV (reference sequence). CDR3 in DNA: TGTGCCAGCAGTTTTTTCCCCAGAACTAGGGGACGGAGCACAGATACGCAGTATTTT. Residues: CASSFFPRTRGRSTDTQYF.

This sequence joins TRBV27 and TRBJ1-1; 9 positions match TRBD1. With 3 bases clipped from V and 8 bases from J, the junction kept 10 bases outside the gene matches. This CDR3 comprises 15 residues. CDR1 is MNHEY and CDR2 is SMNVEV in the germline V gene (reference sequence). CDR3 coding DNA: TGTGCCAGCAGTTTTGGATCTGGACAGGGGCTAGAAGCTTTCTTT. This sequence encodes CASSFGSGQGLEAFF.

The chain employs TRBV27 and TRBJ1-4; the match to TRBD1 covers 8 bases. The CDR3 is 15 residues long. Per the germline V gene, CDR1 is MNHEY and CDR2 is SMNVEV (reference sequence). Unmatched junction bases numbered 8, after V lost 4 bases and J lost 7 bases. Written as DNA, the CDR3 is TGTGCCAGCAGTTCGACAGGGGCTCCTGGTGAAAAACTGTTTTTT. It codes for CASSSTGAPGEKLFF.

This sequence joins TRBV27 and TRBJ1-5, with TRBD1 identical over 7 bases. CDR1 and CDR2 from the germline V gene are MNHEY and SMNVEV (reference sequence). The CDR3 length is 15 residues. V lost 4 bases, J lost 7 bases, and 10 bases stayed unmatched. The CDR3: CASSSRQGPSQPQHF. CDR3 nucleotides: TGTGCCAGCAGTTCCCGACAGGGACCCTCGCAGCCCCAGCATTTT.

The V call is TRBV30, the J call TRBJ1-5; no firm D call. CDR1 GTSNPN and CDR2 SVGIG come from the germline V gene (reference sequence). Trimming cost V 2 bases and J 5 bases, with 10 bases left between them. The CDR3 contains 13 residues. The CDR3 DNA reads TGTGCCTGGAGTTTGGCCGCCGATCAGCCCCAGCATTTT. It translates to CAWSLAADQPQHF.

The chain recombines TRBV27 with TRBJ2-4, with 8 bases lining up with TRBD1. The V segment lost 5 bases and the J segment 5 bases; nucleotides outside the gene matches: 17. Germline V gene sequence: CDR1 MNHEY, CDR2 SMNVEV (reference sequence). The CDR3 sequence is 18 residues long. The DNA of the CDR3 is TGTGCCAGCAGTCAAGGACAGGGAATTGTTGCGGATGAAAACATTCAGTACTTC. This translates into CASSQGQGIVADENIQYF.